This TCR beta chain appears in the sequencing data of a study of beta chain features in type 1 diabetes. Across the whole study: In age, gender and cell yields, patients were similar to healthy donors. The samples had roughly 110,000,000 sorted cells examined in all. Study-level points and caveats: Compared with healthy donors, patients appeared to share more similar naive, central memory and regulatory TCRB repertoires. Among patients with Type 1 diabetes, TCRB CDR3s were moderately but significantly shorter in every one of the four CD4+ subsets.

Germline assignment: CDR1 SGHAT and CDR2 FQDESV (reference sequence). The CDR3 sequence is 15 residues long. The germline V and J ends were trimmed by 4 bases and 4 bases, with 14 bases remaining between them. In regard to this clone: The antigen is undetermined. Other DNA sequences in this specimen translate into the identical CDR3.

The isolated RNA, all of it, was reverse transcribed, so expressed TCRB transcripts were what got sequenced. Data came from immunoSEQ multiplex PCR; TCRdb stores just in-frame clones and leaves some out. The table records almost 350,000 clones, roughly 8% of them present only once. The V gene is TRBV11-1, the J gene TRBJ2-1; tentatively, D is TRBD2 (7 bases). The TCR was taken from a woman between 18 and 29 years old in good health. Sequencing was done on a sample of central memory CD4+ T cells from blood. CDR3 in DNA: TGTGCCAGCAGCTCAGGGGTAGCGGGTTACAATGAGCAGTTCTTC. It yields the protein CASSSGVAGYNEQFF. The whole variable domain, remainder taken from reference TRBV11-1 and TRBJ2-1, is EAEVAQSPRYKITEKSQAVAFWCDPISGHATLYWYRQILGQGPELLVQFQDESVVDDSQLPKDRFSAERLKGVDSTLKIQPAELGDSAMYLCASSSGVAGYNEQFFGPGTRLTVL.